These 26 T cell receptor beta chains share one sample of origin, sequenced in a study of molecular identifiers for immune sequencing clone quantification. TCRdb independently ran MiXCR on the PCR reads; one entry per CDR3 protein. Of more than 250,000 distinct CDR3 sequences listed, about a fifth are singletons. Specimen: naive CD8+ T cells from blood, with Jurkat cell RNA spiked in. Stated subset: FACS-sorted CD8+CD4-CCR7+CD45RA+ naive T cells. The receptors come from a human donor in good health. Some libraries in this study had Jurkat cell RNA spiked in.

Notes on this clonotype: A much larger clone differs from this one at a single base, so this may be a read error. CDR3 in amino acids: CTSGSDVNPMNTEAFF. As DNA, the CDR3 is TGTACTAGTGGATCCGACGTAAACCCCATGAACACTGAAGCTTTCTTT. The chain uses TRBV12-5 and TRBJ1-1; D remains unclear. The CDR3 totals 16 residues. The germline V gene has CDR1 LGHNT and CDR2 FRNRAP.

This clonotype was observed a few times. The CDR3 spells CARGTGFGYPPQHF. The CDR3 DNA reads TGTGCCCGGGGAACAGGCTTTGGGTATCCGCCCCAGCATTTT. The V and J genes are TRBV30 and TRBJ1-5; D may be TRBD1 (5 bases). V lost 8 bases to trimming and J lost 9 bases, with 23 bases between them. The CDR3 contains 14 residues. CDR1 and CDR2 from the germline V gene are GTSNPN and SVGIG (reference sequence).

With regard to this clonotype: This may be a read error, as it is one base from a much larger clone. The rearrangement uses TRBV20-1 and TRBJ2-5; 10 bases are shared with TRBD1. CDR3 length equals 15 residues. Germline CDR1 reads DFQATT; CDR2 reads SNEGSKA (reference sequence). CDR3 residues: CSARDGGQGREAQYF. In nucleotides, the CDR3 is TGCAGTGCTAGAGATGGGGGACAGGGGCGAGAGGCCCAGTACTTC.

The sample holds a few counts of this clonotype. The CDR3, as DNA: TGTGCCGGAGGGGACAGTGACGAGCAGTACTTC. Translation gives CAGGDSDEQYF. The chain is built from TRBV10-3 and TRBJ2-7, with D possibly TRBD1 on 7 matching bases. The ends were cut back, 11 bases at V and 5 bases at J, with 13 bases in the middle. CDR3 length equals 11 residues. Germline V gene lookup returns CDR1 ENHRY and CDR2 SYGVKD.

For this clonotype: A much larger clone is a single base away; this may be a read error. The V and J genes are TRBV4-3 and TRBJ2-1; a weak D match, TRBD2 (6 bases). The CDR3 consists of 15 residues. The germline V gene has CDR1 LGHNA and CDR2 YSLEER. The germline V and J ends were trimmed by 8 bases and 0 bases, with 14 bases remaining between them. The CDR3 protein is CASGGGIYSYNEQFF. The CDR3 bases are TGCGCCAGCGGCGGAGGGATTTACTCCTACAATGAGCAGTTCTTC.

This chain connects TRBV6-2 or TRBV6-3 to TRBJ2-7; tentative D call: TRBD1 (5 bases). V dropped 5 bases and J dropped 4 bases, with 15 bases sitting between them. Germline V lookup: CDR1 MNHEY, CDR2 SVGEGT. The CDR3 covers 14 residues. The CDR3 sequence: CASSQGNDRYEQYF. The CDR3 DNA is TGTGCCAGCAGTCAAGGAAACGACAGATACGAGCAGTACTTC.

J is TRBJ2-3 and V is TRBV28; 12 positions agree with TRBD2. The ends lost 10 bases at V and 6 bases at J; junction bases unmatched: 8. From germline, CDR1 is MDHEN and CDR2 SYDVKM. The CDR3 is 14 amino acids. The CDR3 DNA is TGTGCCACCCTAGGACTAGCGGGAACTGATACGCAGTATTTT. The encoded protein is CATLGLAGTDTQYF.

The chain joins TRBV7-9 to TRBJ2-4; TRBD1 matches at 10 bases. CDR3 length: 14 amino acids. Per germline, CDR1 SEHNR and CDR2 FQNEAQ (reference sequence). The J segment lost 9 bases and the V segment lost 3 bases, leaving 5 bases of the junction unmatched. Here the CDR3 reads CASSFSTGGGIQYF. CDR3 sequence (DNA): TGTGCCAGCAGCTTTTCGACAGGGGGCGGCATTCAGTACTTC.

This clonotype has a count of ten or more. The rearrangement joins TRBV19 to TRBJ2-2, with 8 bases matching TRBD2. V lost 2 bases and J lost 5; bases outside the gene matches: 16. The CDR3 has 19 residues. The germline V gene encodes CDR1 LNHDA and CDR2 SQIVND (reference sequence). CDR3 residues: CASSILRAGEVDRTGELFF. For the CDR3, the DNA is TGTGCCAGTAGTATACTCCGAGCGGGAGAAGTGGATAGGACCGGGGAGCTGTTTTTT.

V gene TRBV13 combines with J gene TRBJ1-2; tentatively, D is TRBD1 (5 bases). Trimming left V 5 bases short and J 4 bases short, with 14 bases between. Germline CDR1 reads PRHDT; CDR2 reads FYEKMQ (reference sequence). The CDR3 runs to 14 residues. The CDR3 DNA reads TGTGCCAGCAGCCAGGGACGGGGAGGCTATGGCTACACCTTC. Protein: CASSQGRGGYGYTF.

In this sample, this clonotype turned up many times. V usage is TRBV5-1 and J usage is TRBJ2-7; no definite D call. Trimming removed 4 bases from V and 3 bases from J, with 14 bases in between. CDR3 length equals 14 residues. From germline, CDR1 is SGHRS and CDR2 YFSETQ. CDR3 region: CASSHGQADYEQYF. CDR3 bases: TGCGCCAGCAGCCACGGTCAGGCAGACTACGAGCAGTACTTC.

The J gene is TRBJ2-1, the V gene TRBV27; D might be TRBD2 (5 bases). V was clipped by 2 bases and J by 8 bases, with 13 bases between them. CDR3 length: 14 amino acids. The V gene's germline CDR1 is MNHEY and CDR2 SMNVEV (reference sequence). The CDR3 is CASSLAGPVDEQFF. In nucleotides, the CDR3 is TGTGCCAGCAGTTTAGCGGGTCCCGTCGATGAGCAGTTCTTC.

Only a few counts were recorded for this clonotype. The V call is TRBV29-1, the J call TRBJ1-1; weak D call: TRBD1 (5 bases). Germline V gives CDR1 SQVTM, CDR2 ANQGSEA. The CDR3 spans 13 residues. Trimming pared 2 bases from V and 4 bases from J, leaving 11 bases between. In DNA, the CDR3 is TGCAGCGTTGAATGGAGGGGAGGCACTGAAGCTTTCTTT. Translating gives CSVEWRGGTEAFF.

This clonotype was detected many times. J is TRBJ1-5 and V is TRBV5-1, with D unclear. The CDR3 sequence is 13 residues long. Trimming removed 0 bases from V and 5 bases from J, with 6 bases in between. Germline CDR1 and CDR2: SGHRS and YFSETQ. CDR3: CASSLEGYQPQHF. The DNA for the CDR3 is TGCGCCAGCAGCTTGGAAGGTTATCAGCCCCAGCATTTT.

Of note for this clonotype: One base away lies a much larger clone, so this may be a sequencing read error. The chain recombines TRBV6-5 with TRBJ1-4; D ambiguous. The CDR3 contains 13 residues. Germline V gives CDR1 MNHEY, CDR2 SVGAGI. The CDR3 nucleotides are TGTGCCAGCAGTTTAACGGATTATGAAAAACCGTTTTTT. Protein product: CASSLTDYEKPFF.

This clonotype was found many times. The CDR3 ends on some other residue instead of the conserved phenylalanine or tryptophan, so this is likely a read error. The CDR3 region is CASSLWGEMNTEAFL. Here the CDR3 DNA reads TGTGCCAGCAGCTTATGGGGGGAAATGAACACTGAAGCTTTCCTT. This sequence joins TRBV7-9 and TRBJ1-1; the D gene is possibly TRBD1 (5 bases). V dropped 2 bases and J dropped 0 bases, with 10 bases sitting between them. The CDR3 runs 15 residues. Germline loops: CDR1 SEHNR, CDR2 FQNEAQ (reference sequence).

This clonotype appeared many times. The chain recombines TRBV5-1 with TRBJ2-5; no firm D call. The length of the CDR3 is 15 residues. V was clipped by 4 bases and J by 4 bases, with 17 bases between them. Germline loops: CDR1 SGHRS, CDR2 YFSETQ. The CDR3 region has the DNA TGCGCCAGCAGCCCCTACCCGACGGACCGAGAGACCCAGTACTTC. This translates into CASSPYPTDRETQYF.

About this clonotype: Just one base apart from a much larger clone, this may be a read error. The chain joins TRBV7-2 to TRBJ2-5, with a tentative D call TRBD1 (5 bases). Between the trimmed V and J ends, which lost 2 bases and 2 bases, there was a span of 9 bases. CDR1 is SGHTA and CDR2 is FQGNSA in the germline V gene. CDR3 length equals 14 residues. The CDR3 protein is CASSLWGSQETQYF. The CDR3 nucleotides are TGTGCCAGCAGCTTATGGGGCTCACAAGAGACCCAGTACTTC.

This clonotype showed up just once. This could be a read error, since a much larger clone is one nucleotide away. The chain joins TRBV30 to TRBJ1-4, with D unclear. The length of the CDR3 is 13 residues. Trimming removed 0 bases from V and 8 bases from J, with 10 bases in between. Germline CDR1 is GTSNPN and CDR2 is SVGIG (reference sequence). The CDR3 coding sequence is TGTGCCTGGAGTGTACTAGAGTCGGAAAAACTGTTTTTT. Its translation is CAWSVLESEKLFF.

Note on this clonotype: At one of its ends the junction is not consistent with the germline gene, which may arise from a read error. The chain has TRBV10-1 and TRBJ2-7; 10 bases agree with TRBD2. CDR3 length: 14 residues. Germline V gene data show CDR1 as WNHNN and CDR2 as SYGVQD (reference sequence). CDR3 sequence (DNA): TGCGGCAGCAGTGATGGAGCGGGGGGGAACGAGCAGTACTTC. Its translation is CGSSDGAGGNEQYF.

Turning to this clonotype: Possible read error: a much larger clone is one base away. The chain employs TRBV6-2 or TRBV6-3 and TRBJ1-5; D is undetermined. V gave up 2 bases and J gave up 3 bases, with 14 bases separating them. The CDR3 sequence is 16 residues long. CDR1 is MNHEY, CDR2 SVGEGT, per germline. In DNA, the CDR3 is TGTGCCAGCAGTTACCTCCGCCCCGGCGACAATCAGCCCCAGCATTTT. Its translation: CASSYLRPGDNQPQHF.

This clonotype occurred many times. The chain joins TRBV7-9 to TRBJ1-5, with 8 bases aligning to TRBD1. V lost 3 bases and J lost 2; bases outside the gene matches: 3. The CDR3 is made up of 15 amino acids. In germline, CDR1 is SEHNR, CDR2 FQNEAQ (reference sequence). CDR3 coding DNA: TGTGCCAGCAGCTTGTCAGGGGGCGGCAATCAGCCCCAGCATTTT. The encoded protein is CASSLSGGGNQPQHF.

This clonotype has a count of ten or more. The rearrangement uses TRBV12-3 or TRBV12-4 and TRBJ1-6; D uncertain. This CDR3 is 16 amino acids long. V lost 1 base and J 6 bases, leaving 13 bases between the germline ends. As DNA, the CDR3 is TGTGCCAGCAGTTTAGGCGGCCAGGAGATTAATTCACCCCTCCACTTT. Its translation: CASSLGGQEINSPLHF.

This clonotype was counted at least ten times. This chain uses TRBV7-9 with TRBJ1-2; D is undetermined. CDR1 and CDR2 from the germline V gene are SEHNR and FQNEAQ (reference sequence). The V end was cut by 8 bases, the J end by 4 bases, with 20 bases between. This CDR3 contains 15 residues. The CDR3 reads CASGIEGGLAYGYTF. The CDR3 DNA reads TGTGCCAGCGGAATAGAGGGAGGATTGGCCTATGGCTACACCTTC.

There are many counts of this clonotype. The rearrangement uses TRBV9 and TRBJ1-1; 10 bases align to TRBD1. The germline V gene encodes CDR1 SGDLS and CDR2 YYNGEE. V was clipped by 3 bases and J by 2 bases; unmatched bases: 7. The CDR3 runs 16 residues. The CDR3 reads CASSAGTGVINTEAFF. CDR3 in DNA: TGTGCCAGCAGCGCCGGGACAGGGGTTATTAACACTGAAGCTTTCTTT.

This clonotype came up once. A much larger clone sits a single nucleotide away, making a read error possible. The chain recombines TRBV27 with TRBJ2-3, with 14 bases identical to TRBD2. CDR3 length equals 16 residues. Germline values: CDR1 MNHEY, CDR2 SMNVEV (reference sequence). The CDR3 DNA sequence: TGTGCCAACAGTCTCCCGGGACTAGCGGGAGCAGATACGCAGTATTTT. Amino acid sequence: CANSLPGLAGADTQYF.